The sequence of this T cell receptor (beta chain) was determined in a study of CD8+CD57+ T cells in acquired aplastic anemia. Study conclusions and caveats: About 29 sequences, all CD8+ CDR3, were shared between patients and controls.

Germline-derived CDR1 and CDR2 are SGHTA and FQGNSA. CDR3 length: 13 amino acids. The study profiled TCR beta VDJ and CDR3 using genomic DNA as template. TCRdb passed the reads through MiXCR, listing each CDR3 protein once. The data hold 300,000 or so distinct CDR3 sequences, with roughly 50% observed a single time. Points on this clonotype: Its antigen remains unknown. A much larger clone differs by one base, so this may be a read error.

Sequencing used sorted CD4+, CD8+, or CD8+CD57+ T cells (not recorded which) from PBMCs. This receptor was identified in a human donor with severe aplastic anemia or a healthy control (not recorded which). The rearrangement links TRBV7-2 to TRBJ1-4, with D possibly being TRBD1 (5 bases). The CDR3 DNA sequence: TGTGCCAGCAGCTACGACAGCTATGAAAACCTGTTTTTT. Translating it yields CASSYDSYENLFF. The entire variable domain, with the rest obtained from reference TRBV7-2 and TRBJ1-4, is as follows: GAGVSQSPSNKVTEKGKDVELRCDPISGHTALYWYRQSLGQGLEFLIYFQGNSAPDKSGLPSDRFSAERTGGSVSTLTIQRTQQEDSAVYLCASSYDSYENLFFGSGTQLSVL.